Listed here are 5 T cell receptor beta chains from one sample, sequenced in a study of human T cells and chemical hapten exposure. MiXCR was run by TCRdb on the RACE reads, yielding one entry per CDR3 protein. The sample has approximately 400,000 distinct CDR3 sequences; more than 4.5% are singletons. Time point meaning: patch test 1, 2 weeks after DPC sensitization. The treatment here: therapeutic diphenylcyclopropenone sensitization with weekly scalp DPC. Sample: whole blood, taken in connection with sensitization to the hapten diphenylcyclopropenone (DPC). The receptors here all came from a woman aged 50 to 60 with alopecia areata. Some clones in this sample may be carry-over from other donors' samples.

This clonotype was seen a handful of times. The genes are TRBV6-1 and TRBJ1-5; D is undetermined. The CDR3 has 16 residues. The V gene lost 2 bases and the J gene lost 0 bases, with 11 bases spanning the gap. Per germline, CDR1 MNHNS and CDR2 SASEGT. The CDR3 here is CASSEPPYNSNQPQHF. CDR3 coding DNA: TGTGCCAGCAGTGAACCCCCTTATAATAGCAATCAGCCCCAGCATTTT.

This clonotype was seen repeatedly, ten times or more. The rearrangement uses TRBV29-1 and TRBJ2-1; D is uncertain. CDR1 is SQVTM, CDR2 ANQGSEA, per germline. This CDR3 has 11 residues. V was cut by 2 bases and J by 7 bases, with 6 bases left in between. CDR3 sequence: CSVETVNEQFF. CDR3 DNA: TGCAGCGTTGAAACCGTAAATGAGCAGTTCTTC.

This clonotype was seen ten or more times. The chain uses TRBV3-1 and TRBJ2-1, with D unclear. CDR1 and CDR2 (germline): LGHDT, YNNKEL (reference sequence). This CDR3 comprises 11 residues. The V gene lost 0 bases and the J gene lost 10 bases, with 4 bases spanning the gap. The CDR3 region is CASSQDREQFF. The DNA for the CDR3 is TGTGCCAGCAGCCAAGATCGGGAGCAGTTCTTC.

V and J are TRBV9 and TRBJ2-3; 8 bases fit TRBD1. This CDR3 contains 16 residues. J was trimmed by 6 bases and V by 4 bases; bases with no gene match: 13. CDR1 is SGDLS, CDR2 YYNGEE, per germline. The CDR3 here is CASSSGQVVSVDTQYF. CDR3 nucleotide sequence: TGTGCCAGCAGCTCGGGACAGGTTGTATCGGTCGATACGCAGTATTTT. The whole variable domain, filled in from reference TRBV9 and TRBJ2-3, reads DSGVTQTPKHLITATGQRVTLRCSPRSGDLSVYWYQQSLDQGLQFLIQYYNGEERAKGNILERFSAQQFPDLHSELNLSSLELGDSALYFCASSSGQVVSVDTQYFGPGTRLTVL.

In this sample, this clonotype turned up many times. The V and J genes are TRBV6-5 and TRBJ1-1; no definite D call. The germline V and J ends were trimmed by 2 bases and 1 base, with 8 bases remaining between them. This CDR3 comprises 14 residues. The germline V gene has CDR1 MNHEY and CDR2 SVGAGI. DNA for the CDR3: TGTGCCAGCAGTTACCACGGACGGAACACTGAAGCTTTCTTT. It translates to CASSYHGRNTEAFF.